Following are 10 T cell receptor beta chains from one sample sequenced in a study of cytomegalovirus exposure and HLA in healthy donors. PCR employed 60 Vbeta and 13 Jbeta primers. The protocol was immunoSEQ multiplex PCR, while the TCRdb copy is restricted to in-frame clones and leaves out a portion. The sample lists around 120,000 clones, 80% occurring once. The source material was PBMCs. The receptors come from a female donor in good health and CMV-seropositive.

The genes are TRBV6-1 and TRBJ2-7; D is possibly TRBD1 (5 bases). The CDR3 has 14 amino acids. CDR1 and CDR2 (germline): MNHNS, SASEGT. With 8 bases removed from V and 4 bases from J, the gap between germline ends came to 18 bases. The chain's CDR3 is CASLGALVSYEQYF. CDR3 DNA sequence: TGTGCCAGCCTTGGGGCCCTGGTTAGTTACGAGCAGTACTTC.

This chain connects TRBV29-1 to TRBJ1-1; D ambiguous. Germline CDR1 SQVTM, CDR2 ANQGSEA. This CDR3 contains 12 residues. Trimming pared 4 bases from V and 8 bases from J, leaving 14 bases between. CDR3 DNA: TGCAGCGTTGTGGCACAGAACCCCGAAGCTTTCTTT. The encoded protein is CSVVAQNPEAFF.

Concerning this clone: The same CDR3 arises from other DNA sequences in this sample as well. V gene TRBV9 combines with J gene TRBJ2-7; 8 nucleotides align to TRBD2. V lost 0 bases, J lost 4 bases, and 3 bases stayed unmatched. The CDR3 runs to 14 residues. The germline V gene encodes CDR1 SGDLS and CDR2 YYNGEE. DNA for the CDR3: TGTGCCAGCAGCGTAGGAGGCGGGGGGTACGAGCAGTACTTC. Protein: CASSVGGGGYEQYF.

This clone was seen a handful of times. V is TRBV7-9 and J is TRBJ1-1, with 7 bases aligning to TRBD1. CDR1 is SEHNR, CDR2 FQNEAQ, per germline (reference sequence). V was pared by 6 bases and J by 5 bases, with 6 bases of the junction left unmatched. This CDR3 spans 13 amino acids. The CDR3 loop is CASSQGGRTEAFF. The CDR3 coding sequence is TGTGCCAGCAGTCAGGGGGGAAGAACTGAAGCTTTCTTT.

As concerns this clone: Different DNA sequences within this sample yield the same CDR3. The chain joins TRBV6-1 to TRBJ1-3; 9 bases agree with TRBD1. Looked up from germline, CDR1 is MNHNS and CDR2 is SASEGT. The CDR3 contains 14 residues. Losses at the gene ends were 6 bases for V and 4 bases for J; bases not matched to a gene: 4. In DNA form, the CDR3 reads TGTGCCAGCAGCCCGGGACAGGGAGGAAACACCATATATTTT. It codes for CASSPGQGGNTIYF.

The chain links TRBV18 to TRBJ1-4; 8 positions agree with TRBD1. V gave up 3 bases and J gave up 3 bases; unmatched junction bases: 6. This CDR3 region has 16 residues. Germline V CDR1 and CDR2: KGHSH, LQKENI. The CDR3 is CASSPATGGANEKLFF. CDR3 bases: TGTGCCAGCTCACCTGCTACAGGGGGTGCTAATGAAAAACTGTTTTTT.

The chain has TRBV4-1 and TRBJ1-1; the D gene is possibly TRBD1 (5 bases). The CDR3 covers 17 residues. CDR1 MGHRA and CDR2 YSYEKL come from the germline V gene. V was clipped by 1 base and J by 3 bases, with 18 bases between them. CDR3 DNA: TGCGCCAGCAGCCAAGTTACAGGATTGAGTAGTGACACTGAAGCTTTCTTT. Its translation is CASSQVTGLSSDTEAFF.

The chain combines TRBV5-4 with TRBJ2-7; D is unresolved. This CDR3 comprises 14 residues. Per the germline V gene, CDR1 is SGHNT and CDR2 is YYREEE (reference sequence). V was pared by 1 base and J by 2 bases, with 10 bases between. The CDR3 sequence is CASSLTGGPYEQYF. The CDR3 nucleotides are TGTGCCAGCAGCTTGACGGGTGGCCCCTACGAGCAGTACTTC.

This chain links TRBV7-3 with TRBJ2-1, with D hard to call. The germline V gene has CDR1 SGHTA and CDR2 FQGTGA. The V and J ends lost 0 bases and 6 bases respectively, with 6 bases between them. The CDR3 contains 13 residues. CDR3: CASSLTASNEQFF. DNA for the CDR3: TGTGCCAGCAGCTTAACCGCCAGCAATGAGCAGTTCTTC.

The chain links TRBV19 to TRBJ2-3; tentatively, D is TRBD1 (6 bases). CDR1 is LNHDA, CDR2 SQIVND, per germline (reference sequence). The CDR3 contains 15 residues. Trimming left V 2 bases short and J 6 bases short, with 15 bases between. DNA of the CDR3: TGTGCCAGTAGTATACAGGGGCACCCGGGGGATACGCAGTATTTT. Translation: CASSIQGHPGDTQYF.